This T cell receptor beta chain was sequenced for a study of blood T cell repertoires in COVID-19. Study overall: Some COVID-19 samples were acute and others convalescent; all came from the United States, Italy and Spain. T cells, B-cell-depleted T cells, or PBMCs provided the cDNA or gDNA that served as material.

The V gene's germline CDR1 is SGHTA and CDR2 FQGNSA. The CDR3 runs to 15 residues. V was clipped by 8 bases and J by 7 bases, with 23 bases between them. Sequenced by immunoSEQ multiplex PCR; TCRdb stores in-frame clones only, minus some. Of 130,000 to 150,000 clones in the sample, more than 70% were seen once. Sequences were obtained from peripheral blood. This sequence joins TRBV7-2 and TRBJ1-2; TRBD1 might be the D (6 bases). The receptor's source is a man aged 55 to 70 with active or convalescent COVID-19. This chain's CDR3 is CASGSAGQFGGGYTF. The CDR3 DNA sequence: TGTGCCAGCGGATCAGCGGGACAATTTGGAGGTGGCTACACCTTC.